One sample yielded the 10 T cell receptor beta chains listed below, sequenced in a study of immune cell composition in non-small cell lung cancer (dated by TCRdb to about 2017). Normal lung samples came from the same patient and consisted of non-adjacent lung tissue collected as far from the tumour as possible, at a distance of at least 3 cm. The library was generated by the immunoSEQ multiplex PCR assay. TCRdb limited this immuneACCESS table to in-frame rearrangements with V and J called. A share of clones is missing; checked studies link under half to unresolved V genes, and the rest is unexplained. The table for this sample lists some 5,800 clones; roughly nine tenths of them were counted only once. 6.4% of the sample comes from the top ten. The sequencing input was non-adjacent lung tissue. The receptors derive from a human donor with non-small cell lung cancer.

This rearrangement joins TRBV6-6 to TRBJ2-6, with a possible D match to TRBD1 (6 bases). V dropped 6 bases and J dropped 0 bases, with 6 bases sitting between them. Germline CDR1 MNHNY, CDR2 SVGAGI (reference sequence). This CDR3 comprises 14 residues. CDR3 protein: CASRDSSGANVLTF. Written as DNA, the CDR3 is TGTGCCAGCAGGGACAGCTCTGGGGCCAACGTCCTGACTTTC.

The V call is TRBV5-4, the J call TRBJ2-7; 7 bases match TRBD1. CDR3 length: 14 amino acids. Germline lookup yields CDR1 SGHNT and CDR2 YYREEE (reference sequence). The trim removed 4 bases at V and 4 bases at J, leaving 8 bases unmatched. The CDR3 DNA reads as TGTGCCAGCAGCGCGGCACCAGGGGGATACGAGCAGTACTTC. It translates to CASSAAPGGYEQYF.

This chain connects TRBV6-5 to TRBJ2-5; D gene ambiguous. CDR1 is MNHEY, CDR2 SVGAGI, per germline. CDR3 length: 12 amino acids. V gave up 10 bases and J gave up 6 bases, with 15 bases separating them. The chain's CDR3 is CATHGQLKTQYF. In DNA form, the CDR3 reads TGTGCCACCCACGGTCAATTGAAGACCCAGTACTTC.

The chain carries TRBV7-2 and TRBJ2-7; D remains unclear. This CDR3 region has 14 residues. Germline CDR1 is SGHTA and CDR2 is FQGNSA. Trimming stripped 2 bases from V and 5 bases from J, with 13 bases between. CDR3 sequence: CASSLTGIPHEQYF. DNA for the CDR3: TGTGCCAGCAGCTTAACCGGTATCCCCCACGAGCAGTACTTC. The full variable domain, in which reference TRBV7-2 and TRBJ2-7 provide the parts outside the CDR3, is GAGVSQSPSNKVTEKGKDVELRCDPISGHTALYWYRQSLGQGLEFLIYFQGNSAPDKSGLPSDRFSAERTGGSVSTLTIQRTQQEDSAVYLCASSLTGIPHEQYFGPGTRLTVT.

CDR3 bases: TGTGCCAGCAGTTTAGCGGGAGGGCGGTCTGGGGCCAACGTCCTGACTTTC. Its translation: CASSLAGGRSGANVLTF. The chain carries TRBV27 and TRBJ2-6; TRBD2 matches at 9 bases. This CDR3 is built from 17 residues. V was clipped by 2 bases and J by 1 base; unmatched bases: 3. CDR1 MNHEY and CDR2 SMNVEV come from the germline V gene (reference sequence).

The rearrangement uses TRBV27 and TRBJ1-1, with D maybe TRBD1 (6 bases). Trimming pared 6 bases from V and 3 bases from J, leaving 20 bases between. This CDR3 contains 16 residues. Germline V gene sequence: CDR1 MNHEY, CDR2 SMNVEV (reference sequence). This chain's CDR3 is CASSTFMGARDTEAFF. CDR3 sequence (DNA): TGTGCCAGCAGCACCTTCATGGGGGCGCGGGACACTGAAGCTTTCTTT.

This clone has more than one count but fewer than ten. The chain carries TRBV28 and TRBJ2-7; 11 bases map to TRBD2. The CDR3 covers 14 residues. Per germline, CDR1 MDHEN and CDR2 SYDVKM. The CDR3 loop reads CASSLSQTSGGLWV. The CDR3 DNA reads as TGTGCCAGCAGTTTATCCCAAACTAGCGGGGGACTCTGGGTC.

The CDR3: CASSFGGTSTDTQYF. CDR3 in DNA: TGTGCCAGCAGCTTTGGCGGGACTAGCACAGATACGCAGTATTTT. The V gene is TRBV5-5, the J gene TRBJ2-3; possibly TRBD2 for D (6 bases). V lost 2 bases to trimming and J lost 0 bases, with 10 bases between them. This CDR3 region has 15 residues. From germline, CDR1 is SGHKS and CDR2 YYEKEE (reference sequence). Complete variable domain (other parts from reference TRBV5-5 and TRBJ2-3): DAGVTQSPTHLIKTRGQQVTLRCSPISGHKSVSWYQQVLGQGPQFIFQYYEKEERGRGNFPDRFSARQFPNYSSELNVNALLLGDSALYLCASSFGGTSTDTQYFGPGTRLTVL.

This chain connects TRBV30 to TRBJ1-5; weak D call: TRBD1 (5 bases). The V and J ends lost 1 base and 6 bases respectively, with 7 bases between them. The CDR3 spans 12 residues. CDR1 and CDR2 (germline): GTSNPN, SVGIG (reference sequence). CDR3 loop: CAWSGGAQPQHF. CDR3 DNA: TGTGCCTGGAGTGGTGGGGCTCAGCCCCAGCATTTT.

The chain is built from TRBV7-6 and TRBJ2-1, with 7 bases identical to TRBD2. With V trimmed by 1 base and J by 6 bases, 9 bases remained unmatched. This CDR3 is 16 amino acids long. Germline V CDR1 and CDR2: SGHVS, FNYEAQ. The CDR3 reads CASSLGSLLALNEQFF. CDR3 sequence (DNA): TGTGCCAGCAGCTTAGGGTCGCTACTAGCGCTCAATGAGCAGTTCTTC.